These 15 T cell receptor beta chains share one sample of origin, sequenced in a study of T-cell memory formation after mild COVID-19. MiXCR, applied by TCRdb to the 5' RACE reads, yields one record per CDR3 protein. The sample contains roughly 510,000 distinct CDR3 sequences, 17% of which appear only once. Sequenced sample: PBMCs or a T cell subset sorted from them (not recorded which). Source of these receptors: an adult woman who had mild COVID-19 (a few samples of this study predate the infection). Cell type and time point are not known.

The J gene is TRBJ2-5, the V gene TRBV21-1. TRBV21-1 is tagged as a pseudogene. The CDR3 covers 17 residues. The CDR3 protein is CASSKLGGFGPKETQYF. As DNA, the CDR3 is TGTGCCAGCAGCAAACTAGGCGGTTTTGGACCAAAAGAGACCCAGTACTTC.

Here the CDR3 DNA reads TGCGCCAGCAGCTTGATCCGTGGACGGACTAACACTGAAGCTTTCTTT. Translating it yields CASSLIRGRTNTEAFF. The chain combines TRBV5-1 with TRBJ1-1; D unresolved. V was pared by 1 base and J by 2 bases, with 15 bases between. The CDR3 runs to 16 residues. Germline V gene sequence: CDR1 SGHRS, CDR2 YFSETQ.

This clonotype was observed at least ten times. The rearrangement links TRBV6-5 to TRBJ1-1; D ambiguous. Trimming left V 0 bases short and J 4 bases short, with 6 bases between. Germline assignment: CDR1 MNHEY and CDR2 SVGAGI. The CDR3 is 13 amino acids. The CDR3 DNA sequence: TGTGCCAGCAGTTACTCAGGGAGCACTGAAGCTTTCTTT. Protein sequence: CASSYSGSTEAFF.

This clonotype was detected only a few times. The J gene is TRBJ2-7, the V gene TRBV27; D gene uncertain. The V end was cut by 2 bases, the J end by 5 bases, with 22 bases between. Germline-derived CDR1 and CDR2 are MNHEY and SMNVEV (reference sequence). This CDR3 is 17 amino acids long. CDR3 in DNA: TGTGCCAGCAGTTTAGGCCTGCGACGCTGGCCTAATGACGAGCAGTACTTC. Its protein product is CASSLGLRRWPNDEQYF.

The chain is built from TRBV7-9 and TRBJ1-1; 7 bases line up with TRBD1. Per the germline V gene, CDR1 is SEHNR and CDR2 is FQNEAQ (reference sequence). There are 17 residues in the CDR3. The junction had 13 bases not matched to a gene; V was cut back by 4 bases and J by 2 bases. CDR3 protein: CASSYPRQGLGNTEAFF. CDR3 DNA: TGTGCCAGCAGCTACCCCAGACAGGGATTGGGAAACACTGAAGCTTTCTTT.

A word on this clonotype: The CDR3 ends on some other residue instead of the conserved phenylalanine or tryptophan, so this is likely a read error. J is TRBJ2-1 and V is TRBV3-1, with D perhaps TRBD2 (5 bases). V was clipped by 0 bases and J by 5 bases, with 8 bases between them. CDR3 length equals 14 residues. CDR1 and CDR2 (germline): LGHDT, YNNKEL (reference sequence). The chain's CDR3 is CASSQELTNNEQFL. The CDR3 coding sequence is TGTGCCAGCAGCCAAGAGCTGACTAACAATGAGCAGTTCTTA.

There are a few counts of this clonotype. The rearrangement joins TRBV15 to TRBJ1-1; unclear D gene. V was clipped by 2 bases and J by 3 bases, with 7 bases between them. This CDR3 spans 13 amino acids. In germline, CDR1 is LNHNV, CDR2 YYDKDF (reference sequence). The CDR3 DNA reads TGTGCCACCAGCAGAAGGAGGGACACTGAAGCTTTCTTT. This translates into CATSRRRDTEAFF.

This clonotype was seen at least ten times. The chain employs TRBV29-1 and TRBJ1-4, with TRBD1 matching 9 bases. The V gene's germline CDR1 is SQVTM and CDR2 ANQGSEA. The ends lost 3 bases at V and 8 bases at J; junction bases unmatched: 4. CDR3 length: 13 amino acids. The CDR3 region has the DNA TGCAGCGTTGAGACCGGGACAGGGGAAAAACTGTTTTTT. This encodes CSVETGTGEKLFF. Complete variable domain (other parts from reference TRBV29-1 and TRBJ1-4): SAVISQKPSRDICQRGTSLTIQCQVDSQVTMMFWYRQQPGQSLTLIATANQGSEATYESGFVIDKFPISRPNLTFSTLTVSNMSPEDSSIYLCSVETGTGEKLFFGSGTQLSVL.

The chain carries TRBV27 and TRBJ2-7, with no clear D. The V end lost 2 bases, the J end lost 2 bases, and 13 bases lay between the germline ends. CDR3 length: 15 residues. Germline lookup yields CDR1 MNHEY and CDR2 SMNVEV (reference sequence). The CDR3 coding sequence is TGTGCCAGCAGTTTAAGGGCAGCGCACACCTACGAGCAGTACTTC. This gives the protein CASSLRAAHTYEQYF.

The V gene is TRBV4-1, the J gene TRBJ2-1, with D possibly being TRBD1 (7 bases). The V end lost 5 bases, the J end lost 7 bases, and 27 bases lay between the germline ends. The CDR3 contains 18 residues. Germline-derived CDR1 and CDR2 are MGHRA and YSYEKL. The CDR3 coding sequence is TGCGCCAGCAGCGCCGGGGTGAGGGGGCGGGGAAACCAGAATGAGCAGTTCTTC. This gives the protein CASSAGVRGRGNQNEQFF.

This clonotype turned up a few times. The chain is built from TRBV3-1 and TRBJ1-1; 7 bases agree with TRBD1. Germline CDR1 LGHDT, CDR2 YNNKEL (reference sequence). The CDR3 sequence is 14 residues long. V trimming: 4 bases; J trimming: 6 bases; junction bases outside the gene matches: 8. The CDR3 reads CASSRGQARAEAFF. In DNA, the CDR3 is TGTGCCAGCAGCCGCGGACAGGCGAGGGCTGAAGCTTTCTTT.

This clonotype was seen ten or more times. The chain employs TRBV20-1 and TRBJ1-1, with a weak D call TRBD1 (5 bases). Germline values: CDR1 DFQATT, CDR2 SNEGSKA (reference sequence). This CDR3 contains 17 residues. Trimming took 0 bases from V and 5 from J, leaving 22 bases between them. The CDR3 spells CSARDISRDSAGTEAFF. Here the CDR3 DNA reads TGCAGTGCTAGAGATATCAGCAGGGATAGCGCCGGGACTGAAGCTTTCTTT.

A few counts support this clonotype. The V call is TRBV5-1, the J call TRBJ2-1; 11 bases line up with TRBD1. The CDR3 totals 18 residues. J lost 0 bases, V lost 4 bases, and 9 bases had no gene match. Germline loops: CDR1 SGHRS, CDR2 YFSETQ. CDR3 in amino acids: CASSPGTGGVSSYNEQFF. In nucleotides, the CDR3 is TGCGCCAGCAGCCCAGGGACAGGGGGTGTCTCCTCCTACAATGAGCAGTTCTTC.

This clonotype turned up a few times. The V and J genes are TRBV7-2 and TRBJ1-5; D is ambiguous. V was clipped by 7 bases and J by 1 base, with 17 bases between them. Germline-derived CDR1 and CDR2 are SGHTA and FQGNSA. CDR3 length: 16 amino acids. CDR3 protein: CASTLDPPTSNQPQHF. CDR3 nucleotides: TGTGCCAGCACCCTGGACCCCCCGACGAGCAATCAGCCCCAGCATTTT.

V is TRBV24-1 and J is TRBJ2-1; D perhaps matches TRBD1 (7 bases). V was shortened by 5 bases and J by 8 bases, with 9 bases between the two germline ends. Germline-derived CDR1 and CDR2 are KGHDR and SFDVKD. The CDR3 totals 12 residues. CDR3 protein: CATSARGDEQFF. The CDR3 coding sequence is TGTGCCACCAGTGCCAGGGGGGATGAGCAGTTCTTC.